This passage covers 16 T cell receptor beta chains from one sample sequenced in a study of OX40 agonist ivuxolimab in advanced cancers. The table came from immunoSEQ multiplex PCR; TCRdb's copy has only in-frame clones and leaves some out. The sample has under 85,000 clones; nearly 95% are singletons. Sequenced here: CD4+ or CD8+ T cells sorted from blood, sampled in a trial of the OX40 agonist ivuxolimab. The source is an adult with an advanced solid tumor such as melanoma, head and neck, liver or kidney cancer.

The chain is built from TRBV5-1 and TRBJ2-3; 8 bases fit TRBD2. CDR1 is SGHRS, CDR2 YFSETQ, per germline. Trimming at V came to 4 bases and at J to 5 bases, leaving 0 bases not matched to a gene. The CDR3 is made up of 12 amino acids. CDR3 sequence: CASSSGGDTQYF. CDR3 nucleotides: TGCGCCAGCAGCAGCGGGGGAGATACGCAGTATTTT.

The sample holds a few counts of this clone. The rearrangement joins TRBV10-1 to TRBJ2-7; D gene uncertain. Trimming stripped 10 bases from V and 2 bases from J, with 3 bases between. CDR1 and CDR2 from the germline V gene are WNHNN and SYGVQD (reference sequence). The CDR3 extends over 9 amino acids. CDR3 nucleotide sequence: TGCGCCATCCCCTACGAGCAGTACTTC. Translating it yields CAIPYEQYF.

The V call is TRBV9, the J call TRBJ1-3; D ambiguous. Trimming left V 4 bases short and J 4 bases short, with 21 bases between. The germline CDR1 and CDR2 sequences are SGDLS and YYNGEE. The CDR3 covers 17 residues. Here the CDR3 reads CASSPQLSGLYGNTIYF. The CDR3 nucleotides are TGTGCCAGCAGCCCCCAGTTATCGGGCCTCTACGGAAACACCATATATTTT.

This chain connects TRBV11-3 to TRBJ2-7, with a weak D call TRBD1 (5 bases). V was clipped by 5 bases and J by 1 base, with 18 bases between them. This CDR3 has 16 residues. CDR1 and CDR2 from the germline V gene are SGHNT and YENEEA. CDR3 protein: CASSGSRVPESYEQYF. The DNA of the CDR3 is TGTGCCAGCAGCGGCAGCAGGGTTCCCGAATCCTACGAGCAGTACTTC.

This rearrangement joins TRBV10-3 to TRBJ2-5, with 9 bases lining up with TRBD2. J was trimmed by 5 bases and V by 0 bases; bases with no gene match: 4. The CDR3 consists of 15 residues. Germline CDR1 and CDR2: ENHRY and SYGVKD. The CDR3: CAISESLAGPETQYF. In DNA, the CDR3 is TGTGCCATCAGTGAGTCTCTAGCGGGGCCTGAGACCCAGTACTTC.

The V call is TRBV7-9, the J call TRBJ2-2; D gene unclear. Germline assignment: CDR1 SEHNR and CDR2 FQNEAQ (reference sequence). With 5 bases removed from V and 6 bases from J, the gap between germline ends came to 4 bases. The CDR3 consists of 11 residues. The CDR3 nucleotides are TGTGCCAGCAGCCCGCCCGGGGAGCTGTTTTTT. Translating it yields CASSPPGELFF.

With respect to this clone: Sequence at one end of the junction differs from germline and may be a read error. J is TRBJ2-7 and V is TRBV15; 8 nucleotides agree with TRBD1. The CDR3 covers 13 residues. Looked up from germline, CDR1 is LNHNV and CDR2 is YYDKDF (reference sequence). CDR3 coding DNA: TGTGCCACCAGCAGTCGCTCGGACAGGGCATTGGACTTC. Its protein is CATSSRSDRALDF.

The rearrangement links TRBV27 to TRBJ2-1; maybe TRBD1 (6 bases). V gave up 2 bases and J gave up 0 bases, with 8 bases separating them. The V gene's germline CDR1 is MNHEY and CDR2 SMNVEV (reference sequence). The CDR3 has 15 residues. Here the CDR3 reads CASSLEDSSYNEQFF. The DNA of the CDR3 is TGTGCCAGCAGTTTAGAGGACAGCTCCTACAATGAGCAGTTCTTC.

CDR3 DNA sequence: TGTGCCAGCAGCTTGCCCGACAGGAGGACTGAAGCTTTCTTT. Protein sequence: CASSLPDRRTEAFF. The J gene is TRBJ1-1, the V gene TRBV11-2; possibly TRBD1 for D (6 bases). The CDR3 consists of 14 residues. Germline-derived CDR1 and CDR2 are SGHAT and FQNNGV. V was shortened by 3 bases and J by 5 bases, with 13 bases between the two germline ends.

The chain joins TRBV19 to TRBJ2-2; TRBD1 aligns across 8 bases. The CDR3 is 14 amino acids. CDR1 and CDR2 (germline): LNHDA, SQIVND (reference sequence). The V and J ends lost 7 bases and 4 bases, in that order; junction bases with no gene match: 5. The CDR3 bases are TGTGCCAGTATCCCAGGGGGCGGCACCGGGGAGCTGTTTTTT. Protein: CASIPGGGTGELFF.

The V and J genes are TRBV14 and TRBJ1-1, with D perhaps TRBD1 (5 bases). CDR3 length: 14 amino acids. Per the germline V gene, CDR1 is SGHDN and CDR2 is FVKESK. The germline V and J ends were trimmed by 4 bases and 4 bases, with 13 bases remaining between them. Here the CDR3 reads CASSPSRVSTEAFF. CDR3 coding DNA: TGTGCCAGCAGCCCAAGCAGGGTTTCCACTGAAGCTTTCTTT.

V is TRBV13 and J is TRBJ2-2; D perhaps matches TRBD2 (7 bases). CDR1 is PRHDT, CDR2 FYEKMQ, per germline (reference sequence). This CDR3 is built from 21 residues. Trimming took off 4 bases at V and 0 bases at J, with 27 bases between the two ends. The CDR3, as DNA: TGTGCCAGCAGCTCACTCGGGGGGCCTGACACTTCGACCGCGAACACCGGGGAGCTGTTTTTT. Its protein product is CASSSLGGPDTSTANTGELFF.

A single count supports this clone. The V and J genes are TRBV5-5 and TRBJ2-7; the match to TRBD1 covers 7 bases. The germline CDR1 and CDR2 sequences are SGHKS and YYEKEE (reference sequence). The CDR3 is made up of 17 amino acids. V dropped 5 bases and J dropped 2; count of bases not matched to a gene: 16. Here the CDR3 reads CASRTHHVGTDAYEQYF. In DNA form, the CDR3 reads TGTGCCAGCAGGACACACCACGTAGGGACAGATGCCTACGAGCAGTACTTC.

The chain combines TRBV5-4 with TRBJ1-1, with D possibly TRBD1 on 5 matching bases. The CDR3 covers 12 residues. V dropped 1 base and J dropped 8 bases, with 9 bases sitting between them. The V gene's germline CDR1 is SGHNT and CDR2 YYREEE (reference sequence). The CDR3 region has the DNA TGTGCCAGCAGCTTGCTACAGGAGGAAGCTTTCTTT. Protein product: CASSLLQEEAFF. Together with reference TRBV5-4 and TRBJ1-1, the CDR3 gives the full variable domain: ETGVTQSPTHLIKTRGQQVTLRCSSQSGHNTVSWYQQALGQGPQFIFQYYREEENGRGNFPPRFSGLQFPNYSSELNVNALELDDSALYLCASSLLQEEAFFGQGTRLTVV.

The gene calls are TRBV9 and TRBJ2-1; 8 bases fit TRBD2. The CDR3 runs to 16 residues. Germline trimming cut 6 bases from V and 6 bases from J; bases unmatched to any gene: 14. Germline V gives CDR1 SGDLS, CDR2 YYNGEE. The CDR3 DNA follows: TGTGCCAGCACCGCCCACGGGAGGGCCCGTGTCAATGAGCAGTTCTTC. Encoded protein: CASTAHGRARVNEQFF.

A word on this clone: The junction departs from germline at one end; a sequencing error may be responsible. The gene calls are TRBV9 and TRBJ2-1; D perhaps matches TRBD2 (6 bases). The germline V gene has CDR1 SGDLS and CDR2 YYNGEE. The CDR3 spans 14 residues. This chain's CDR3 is CAGSVGDWNNEQFF. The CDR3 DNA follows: TGTGCCGGCAGCGTGGGGGACTGGAACAATGAGCAGTTCTTC.